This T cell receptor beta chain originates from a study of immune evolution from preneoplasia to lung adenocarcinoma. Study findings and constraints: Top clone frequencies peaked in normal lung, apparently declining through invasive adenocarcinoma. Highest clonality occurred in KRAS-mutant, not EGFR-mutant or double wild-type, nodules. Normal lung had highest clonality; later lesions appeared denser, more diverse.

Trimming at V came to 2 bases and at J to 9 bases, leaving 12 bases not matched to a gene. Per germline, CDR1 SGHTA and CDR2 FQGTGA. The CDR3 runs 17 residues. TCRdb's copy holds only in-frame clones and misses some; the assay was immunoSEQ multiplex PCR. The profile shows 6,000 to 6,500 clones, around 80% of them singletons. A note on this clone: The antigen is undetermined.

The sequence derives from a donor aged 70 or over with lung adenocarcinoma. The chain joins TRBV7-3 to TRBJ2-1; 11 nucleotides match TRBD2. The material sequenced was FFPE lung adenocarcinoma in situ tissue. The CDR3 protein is CASSLSPSGRLGGEQFF. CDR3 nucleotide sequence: TGTGCCAGCAGCTTATCTCCTAGCGGGAGGCTTGGCGGTGAGCAGTTCTTC.